Listed below are T cell receptor beta chains from one sample, sequenced in a study of control samples from healthy donors and cancer patients. Generated by immunoSEQ multiplex PCR, the TCRdb table keeps only in-frame clones and is missing some. The data show about 100,000 clones, with 85% to 90% seen just once and 11% to 15% held by the top ten. The sample comprised blood. The source of these receptors is a man aged 25 to 45 in good health. Both conserved end residues are part of each CDR3. D genes are given only for firm matches. Not every row has a clone size; where given, it reads once, few, many or a size class.

j_call clone_size d_call v_call cdr3_nt cdr3_aa
TRBJ1-1 . . TRBV3-1/TRBV3-2 TGTGCCAGCAGCCCGCGGACAGCCCTTGGGGACACTGAAGCTTTCTTT CASSPRTALGDTEAFF
TRBJ1-5 . TRBD1 TRBV7-9 TGTGCCAGCAGCGCCGGGACAGATCAGCCCCAGCATTTT CASSAGTDQPQHF
TRBJ2-2 . TRBD2 TRBV6-4 TGTGCCAGCCGACCGAGACCCCTGACTAGCGCGAACACCGGGGAGCTGTTTTTT CASRPRPLTSANTGELFF
TRBJ2-7 . . TRBV19 TGTGCCAGTAGTATAGAGAGGGACAAAGTCTCCTACGAGCAGTACTTC CASSIERDKVSYEQYF
TRBJ1-4 . . TRBV19 TGTGCCAGTAGGGGCAGGCCACCCCGGGCTAATGAAAAACTGTTTTTT CASRGRPPRANEKLFF
TRBJ2-3 . . TRBV24-1 TGTGCCACCAGTGACCGCGGACAAGTCACAGATACGCAGTATTTT CATSDRGQVTDTQYF
TRBJ2-7 once TRBD1 TRBV15 TGTGCCACCAGCAGAGGCCGGGACAGGGGCTCCTACGAGCAGTACTTC CATSRGRDRGSYEQYF
TRBJ1-3 . . TRBV2 TGTGCCAGCATCGGTCAGGGACGGAACTCTGGAAACACCATATATTTT CASIGQGRNSGNTIYF
TRBJ1-2 . . TRBV4-3 TGCGCCAGCAGCCAAGACTGGGGCGCCGAGAGTGGCTACACCTTC CASSQDWGAESGYTF
TRBJ2-5 . . TRBV5-8 TGTGCCAGCAGTTGGGGTGGGGCGACCCAGTACTTC CASSWGGATQYF
TRBJ1-6 . TRBD1 TRBV7-3 TGTGCCAGCAGTTTCGGGACAGATAATTCACCCCTCCACTTT CASSFGTDNSPLHF